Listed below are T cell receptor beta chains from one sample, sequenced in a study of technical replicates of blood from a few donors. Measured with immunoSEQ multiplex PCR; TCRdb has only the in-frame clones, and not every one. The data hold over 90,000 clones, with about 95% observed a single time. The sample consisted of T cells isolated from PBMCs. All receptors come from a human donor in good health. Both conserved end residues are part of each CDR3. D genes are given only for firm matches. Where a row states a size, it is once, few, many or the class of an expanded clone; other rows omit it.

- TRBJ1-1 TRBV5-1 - TGCGCCAGCAGCTTGGACAGGGCTATGAGCACTGAAGCTTTCTTT CASSLDRAMSTEAFF
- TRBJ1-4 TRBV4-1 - TGCGCCAGCACACGGGGGAACCCAACTAATGAAAAACTGTTTTTT CASTRGNPTNEKLFF
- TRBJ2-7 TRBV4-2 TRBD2 TGTGCCAGCAGCCAAGAACTAGCGTTTACCTACGAGCAGTACTTC CASSQELAFTYEQYF
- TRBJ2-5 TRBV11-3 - TGTGCCAGCAGCTTAGATCTTTCGGAGACCCAGTACTTC CASSLDLSETQYF
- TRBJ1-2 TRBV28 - TGTGCCAGCATATCGGGAGGGGGGACCTATGGCTACACCTTC CASISGGGTYGYTF
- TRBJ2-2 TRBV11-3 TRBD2 TGTGCCAGCAGCCAATGGGGGGGGAACACCGGGGAGCTGTTTTTT CASSQWGGNTGELFF
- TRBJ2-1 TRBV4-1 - TGCGCCAGCAGCCAAGACAGGAATGAGCAGTTCTTC CASSQDRNEQFF
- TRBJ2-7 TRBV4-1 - TGCGCCAGCAGCCAAGATACGGGTAGGTGGACCTACGAGCAGTACTTC CASSQDTGRWTYEQYF
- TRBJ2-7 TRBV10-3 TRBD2 TGTGCCATCAGACTAGCGGGGGGCTACGAGCAGTACTTC CAIRLAGGYEQYF
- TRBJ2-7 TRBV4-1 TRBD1 TGCGCCAGCAGCCATTTTCAGGGGGATAACTCCTACGAGCAGTACTTC CASSHFQGDNSYEQYF
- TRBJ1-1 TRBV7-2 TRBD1 TGTGCCAGCAGCTTAGAGTGGACAGGGACAGCTTTCTTT CASSLEWTGTAFF
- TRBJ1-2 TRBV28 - TGTGCCAGCAGTTTACGGCAGGGAGGAAAGGGCTACACCTTC CASSLRQGGKGYTF
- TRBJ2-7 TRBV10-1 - TGCGCCAGCAGCAGCGGACCGCTCCTGGAATACGAGCAGTACTTC CASSSGPLLEYEQYF
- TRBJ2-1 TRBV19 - TGTGCCAGTAGTTTCTCCACCGGGACACCCTCCTACAATGAGCAGTTCTTC CASSFSTGTPSYNEQFF
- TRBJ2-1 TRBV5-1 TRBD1 TGCGCCAGCAGCTTAAATCCGGGACAGGGGAACAATGAGCAGTTCTTC CASSLNPGQGNNEQFF
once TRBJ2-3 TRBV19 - TGTGCCAGTAGACCGTCGGGAGATACGCAGTATTTT CASRPSGDTQYF
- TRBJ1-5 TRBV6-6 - TGTGCCAGCAGTTACTCGAGAGGATATGAGCCCCAGCATTTT CASSYSRGYEPQHF
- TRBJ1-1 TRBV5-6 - TGTGCCAGCAGCCCACCTTATGGAGCGAACACTGAAGCTTTCTTT CASSPPYGANTEAFF
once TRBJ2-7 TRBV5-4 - TGTGCCAGCAGCTTGAGCGAGACCTACGAGCAGTACTTC CASSLSETYEQYF
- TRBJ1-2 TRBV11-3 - TGTGCCAGCAGCTCTAACAGGGAGGGGAACCATGGCTACACCTTC CASSSNREGNHGYTF
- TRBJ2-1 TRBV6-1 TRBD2 TGTGCCAGCAGTCCGCCGCCAACCCTAGCGGATGAGCAGTTCTTC CASSPPPTLADEQFF
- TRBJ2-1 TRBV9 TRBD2 TGTGCCAGCAGCGACCTTGTGAATCCGGGACTAGCCCTAAATGAGCAGTTCTTC CASSDLVNPGLALNEQFF
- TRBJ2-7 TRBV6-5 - TGTGCCAGCAGTTACTCTTCGACTACCCAGTACGAGCAGTACTTC CASSYSSTTQYEQYF
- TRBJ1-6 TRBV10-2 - TGCGCCAGTCCCCCACAGCGAGCGTGGGGCAATTCACCCCTCCACTTT CASPPQRAWGNSPLHF
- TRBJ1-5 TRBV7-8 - TGTGCCAGCAGCTCCGGGGAGGACGACCCGCATTTT CASSSGEDDPHF
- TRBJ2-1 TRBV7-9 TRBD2 TGTGCCAGCAGCTTTCGTCCCTCTCCGGGACTAGAGCACAATGAGCAGTTCTTC CASSFRPSPGLEHNEQFF
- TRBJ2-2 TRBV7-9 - TGTGCCAGCAGCTTATTGGCAGGGCACACCGGGGAGCTGTTTTTT CASSLLAGHTGELFF
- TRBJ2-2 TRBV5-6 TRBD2 TGTGCCAGCAGCTTGACTAGCGGCCGGTATACCGGGGAGCTGTTTTTT CASSLTSGRYTGELFF
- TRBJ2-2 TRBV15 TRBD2 TGTGCCACCCGGCTACTAGCGGGGAACACCGGGGAGCTGTTTTTT CATRLLAGNTGELFF
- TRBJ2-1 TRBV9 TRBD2 TGTGCCAGCAGCGTATGGAGCGGGAGTAACTCCTACAATGAGCAGTTCTTC CASSVWSGSNSYNEQFF
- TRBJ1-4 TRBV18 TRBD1 TGTGCCAGCTCCCCCGGGACAGAGCGTGAAAAACTGTTTTTT CASSPGTEREKLFF
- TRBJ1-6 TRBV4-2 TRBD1 TGTGCCAGCAGCCTCGCCCGGGACAGCGGATCACCCCTCCACTTT CASSLARDSGSPLHF
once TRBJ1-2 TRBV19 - TGTGCCAGTAGTATAGATCAGGGTCTGGATGGCTACACCTTC CASSIDQGLDGYTF
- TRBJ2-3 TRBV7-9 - TGTGCCAGCAGACACACACGGGATTTCACAGATACGCAGTATTTT CASRHTRDFTDTQYF
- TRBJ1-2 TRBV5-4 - TGTGCCAGCAGCGGGGGCTGGGCTAACTATGGCTACACCTTC CASSGGWANYGYTF
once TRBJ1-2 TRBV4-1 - TGCGCCAGCAGCCCCTTAACAGGAGAAAACTATGGCTACACCTTC CASSPLTGENYGYTF
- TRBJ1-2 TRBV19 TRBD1 TGTGCCAGTAGTATTATGGGACAGGGATTCGACTATGGCTACACCTTC CASSIMGQGFDYGYTF
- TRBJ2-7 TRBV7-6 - TGTGCCAGCAGCCCCGCTAGGGGGGAGCGGGATTTGTACGAGCAGTACTTC CASSPARGERDLYEQYF
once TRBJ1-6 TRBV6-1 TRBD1 TGTGCCAGCAGTGAGGAGACAGGGAGCTCCTATAATTCACCCCTCCACTTT CASSEETGSSYNSPLHF
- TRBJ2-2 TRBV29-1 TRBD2 TGCAGCGTTGCGCGGGGGACGAACACCGGGGAGCTGTTTTTT CSVARGTNTGELFF
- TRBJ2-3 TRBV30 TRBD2 TGTGCCTGTCTAGGACTAGCGGGGGGGGGCACAGATACGCAGTATTTT CACLGLAGGGTDTQYF
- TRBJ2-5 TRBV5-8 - TGTGCCAGCAGCCTCTCCGGGAACCGCAGGGAGACCCAGTACTTC CASSLSGNRRETQYF
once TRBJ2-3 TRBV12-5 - TGTGCTAGTGGTTTAGGACAGAACCTCGGTATAGCAGATACGCAGTATTTT CASGLGQNLGIADTQYF
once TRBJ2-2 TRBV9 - TGTGCCAGCAGCGTATACCGGACCGGGGAGCTGTTTTTT CASSVYRTGELFF
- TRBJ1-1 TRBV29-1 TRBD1 TGCAGCGTGAAAAGGACAGGGGGCTATAACACTGAAGCTTTCTTT CSVKRTGGYNTEAFF
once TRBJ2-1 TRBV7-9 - TGTGCCAGCAGCTTAGAGGAGGAGCAGTTCTTC CASSLEEEQFF
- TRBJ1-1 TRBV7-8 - TGTGCCAGCAGCCGATATTACAGGGTCGCAGAGAACACTGAAGCTTTCTTT CASSRYYRVAENTEAFF
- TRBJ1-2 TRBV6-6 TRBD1 TGTGCCAGCAGTCCCGGACAGGGAGGTGATGGCTACACCTTC CASSPGQGGDGYTF
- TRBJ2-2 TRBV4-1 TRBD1 TGCGCCAGCAGCCAAGCCCTACAGGGGGCTGAGGGGGAGCTGTTTTTT CASSQALQGAEGELFF
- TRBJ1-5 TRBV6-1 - TGTGCCAGCAGTGAGCGTGGTGAACAGCCCCAGCATTTT CASSERGEQPQHF
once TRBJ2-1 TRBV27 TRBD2 TGTGCCAGCAGTTTACGACTAGCGGGAGGAAAAGAGCAGTTCTTC CASSLRLAGGKEQFF
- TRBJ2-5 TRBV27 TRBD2 TGTGCCAGCAGTGCTGGGACTAGCGGGACAGAGACCCAGTACTTC CASSAGTSGTETQYF
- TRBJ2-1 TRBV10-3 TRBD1 TGTGCCATCAGTGGAGACAGGGGGATTTGGGACAATGAGCAGTTCTTC CAISGDRGIWDNEQFF
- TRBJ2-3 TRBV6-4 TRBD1 TGTGCCAGCAGTCCGGGACAGGGGACAGATACGCAGTATTTT CASSPGQGTDTQYF
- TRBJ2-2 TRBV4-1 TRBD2 TGCGCCAGCAGCCTCCACCTAGCGGGAGGGGACACCGGGGAGCTGTTTTTT CASSLHLAGGDTGELFF